This TCR beta chain stems from a study of T cell responses to AZD1222 COVID-19 vaccine. Repertoires were generated with immunoSEQ multiplex PCR, while TCRdb's copy carries only in-frame clones and drops some. The sample yields roughly 100,000 clones, 88% seen once. The V gene's germline CDR1 is SGHNT and CDR2 YYREEE (reference sequence). This CDR3 contains 13 residues. Trimming removed 4 bases from V and 5 bases from J, with 12 bases in between. The V and J genes are TRBV5-4 and TRBJ1-1, with a possible D match to TRBD1 (6 bases). The TCR sequence derives from an adult in good health. Sequenced material: peripheral blood, taken on day 0 of AZD1222 vaccination. The CDR3 sequence is CASSRGGRTEAFF. The CDR3 DNA is TGTGCCAGCAGCCGGGGGGGCCGGACTGAAGCTTTCTTT. The variable domain in full, completed from reference TRBV5-4 and TRBJ1-1, reads ETGVTQSPTHLIKTRGQQVTLRCSSQSGHNTVSWYQQALGQGPQFIFQYYREEENGRGNFPPRFSGLQFPNYSSELNVNALELDDSALYLCASSRGGRTEAFFGQGTRLTVV.